A single sample is the source of the 20 T cell receptor beta chains below, sequenced in a study of T cell repertoires in cytomegalovirus infection. For these receptors, no antigen is known. MiXCR, applied by TCRdb to the reads, yields one record per CDR3 protein. The table includes about 920,000 distinct CDR3 sequences, about 33% detected once. The material was cultured CD8+ T cells from PBMCs, obtained from culture after CMV antigen stimulation. The receptors were sampled from a human donor in good health (CMV status not recorded). Some clones in this sample may be carry-over from other donors' samples.

The CDR3 bases are TGTGCCAGCAGCTTAAAAAAGGGGGATGAGCAGTTCTTC. Its translation is CASSLKKGDEQFF. This chain uses TRBV7-9 with TRBJ2-1, with D possibly matching TRBD1 (6 bases). Germline V gene sequence: CDR1 SEHNR, CDR2 FQNEAQ (reference sequence). The CDR3 loop spans 13 amino acids. V gave up 2 bases and J gave up 8 bases, with 10 bases separating them.

V is TRBV5-6 and J is TRBJ1-5; weak D call: TRBD1 (6 bases). Germline V gene lookup returns CDR1 SGHDT and CDR2 YYEEEE. This CDR3 has 13 residues. V lost 3 bases and J lost 10, with 14 bases in between. This CDR3 is CASSSRAGHPQHF. The CDR3, as DNA: TGTGCCAGCAGCTCGCGGGCGGGACACCCCCAGCATTTT. Looking up the rest from reference TRBV5-6 and TRBJ1-5 gives the full variable domain: DAGVTQSPTHLIKTRGQQVTLRCSPKSGHDTVSWYQQALGQGPQFIFQYYEEEERQRGNFPDRFSGHQFPNYSSELNVNALLLGDSALYLCASSSRAGHPQHFGDGTRLSIL.

The V call is TRBV19, the J call TRBJ1-5; D unresolved. V lost 5 bases and J 0 bases, leaving 8 bases between the germline ends. The germline gives CDR1 LNHDA, CDR2 SQIVND (reference sequence). The CDR3 sequence is 14 residues long. CDR3 in DNA: TGTGCCAGTAGTCGGGTCGATAGCAATCAGCCCCAGCATTTT. Protein product: CASSRVDSNQPQHF.

The V call is TRBV6-2 or TRBV6-3, the J call TRBJ1-5; 12 positions match TRBD1. Germline V CDR1 and CDR2: MNHEY, SVGEGT. V shed 11 bases, J shed 6 bases, and the junction held 5 bases outside the gene matches. The CDR3 is made up of 13 amino acids. CDR3 nucleotides: TGTGCCGCCGGGACAGGGGGCCTTCAGCCCCAGCATTTT. Translated: CAAGTGGLQPQHF.

The chain links TRBV6-1 to TRBJ2-7; D is ambiguous. V lost 7 bases to trimming and J lost 1 base, with 11 bases between them. This CDR3 is built from 13 residues. Germline values: CDR1 MNHNS, CDR2 SASEGT. CDR3 nucleotides: TGTGCCAGCATCTACGGCAATTCCTACGAGCAGTACTTC. This codes for CASIYGNSYEQYF.

The chain is built from TRBV6-1 and TRBJ1-2; 9 nucleotides agree with TRBD1. J lost 4 bases, V lost 5 bases, and 5 bases had no gene match. There are 14 residues in the CDR3. Germline V lookup: CDR1 MNHNS, CDR2 SASEGT. CDR3 amino acids: CASSWGQGLYGYTF. CDR3 DNA: TGTGCCAGCAGTTGGGGACAGGGCCTCTATGGCTACACCTTC.

This clonotype was found many times. The genes are TRBV6-5 and TRBJ2-1; D unresolved. Germline CDR1 reads MNHEY; CDR2 reads SVGAGI. Trimming left V 2 bases short and J 6 bases short, with 8 bases between. The CDR3 is 13 amino acids. This CDR3 reads CASSYRVFNEQFF. In DNA form, the CDR3 reads TGTGCCAGCAGTTACCGCGTGTTCAATGAGCAGTTCTTC.

As concerns this clonotype: One junction end does not reproduce the germline sequence, and a read error may be involved. Here the CDR3 reads CASCPSGHFQEAQYF. As DNA, the CDR3 is TGTGCCAGCTGCCCATCGGGACACTTCCAAGAGGCCCAGTACTTC. This chain links TRBV6-2 or TRBV6-3 with TRBJ2-5, with D possibly being TRBD1 (6 bases). The germline CDR1 and CDR2 sequences are MNHEY and SVGEGT. CDR3 length equals 15 residues.

This clonotype has a handful of counts. This sequence joins TRBV5-5 and TRBJ2-1; 12 bases are shared with TRBD1. The CDR3 spans 20 residues. V trimming: 2 bases; J trimming: 5 bases; junction bases outside the gene matches: 17. Germline assignment: CDR1 SGHKS and CDR2 YYEKEE (reference sequence). The chain's CDR3 is CASSFSGQGAGQRANNEQFF. CDR3 nucleotide sequence: TGTGCCAGCAGCTTTTCGGGACAGGGGGCTGGACAGCGGGCAAACAATGAGCAGTTCTTC. Together with reference TRBV5-5 and TRBJ2-1, the CDR3 gives the full variable domain: DAGVTQSPTHLIKTRGQQVTLRCSPISGHKSVSWYQQVLGQGPQFIFQYYEKEERGRGNFPDRFSARQFPNYSSELNVNALLLGDSALYLCASSFSGQGAGQRANNEQFFGPGTRLTVL.

The J gene is TRBJ2-1, the V gene TRBV12-5, with a possible D match to TRBD2 (7 bases). The CDR3 is 16 residues long. CDR1 is LGHNT and CDR2 is FRNRAP in the germline V gene. Trimming pared 1 base from V and 1 base from J, leaving 11 bases between. CDR3 region: CASGLGGGGSYNEQFF. DNA of the CDR3: TGTGCTAGTGGTTTGGGGGGAGGGGGTTCCTACAATGAGCAGTTCTTC.

In its sample, this clonotype was seen many times. The chain combines TRBV7-2 with TRBJ2-2; 8 bases agree with TRBD2. V lost 2 bases and J lost 3; bases outside the gene matches: 5. This CDR3 is 16 amino acids long. Looked up from germline, CDR1 is SGHTA and CDR2 is FQGNSA. CDR3 protein: CASSLKAGGYTGELFF. Written as DNA, the CDR3 is TGTGCCAGCAGCTTAAAGGCGGGGGGCTACACCGGGGAGCTGTTTTTT.

V usage is TRBV6-5 and J usage is TRBJ1-1, with D hard to call. Trimming removed 3 bases at V and 10 bases at J, with 15 bases between. CDR1 is MNHEY, CDR2 SVGAGI, per germline. The CDR3 is 13 amino acids. CDR3 nucleotide sequence: TGTGCCAGCAGTTATGATCTGGGTGTAGGAGCTTTCTTT. This encodes CASSYDLGVGAFF.

This clonotype was detected ten times or more. The chain combines TRBV7-6 with TRBJ1-2; 8 bases agree with TRBD1. CDR3 length: 13 residues. V lost 2 bases and J lost 7; bases outside the gene matches: 3. Per the germline V gene, CDR1 is SGHVS and CDR2 is FNYEAQ. CDR3 DNA sequence: TGTGCCAGCAGCTTACAGGGGGCGCGTGGCTACACCTTC. Translating gives CASSLQGARGYTF. Based on the CDR3 plus reference TRBV7-6 and TRBJ1-2, the full variable domain is GAGVSQSPRYKVTKRGQDVALRCDPISGHVSLYWYRQALGQGPEFLTYFNYEAQQDKSGLPNDRFSAERPEGSISTLTIQRTEQRDSAMYRCASSLQGARGYTFGSGTRLTVV.

At least ten counts were recorded for this clonotype. The chain couples TRBV7-6 to TRBJ2-3; D perhaps matches TRBD2 (5 bases). The V and J ends lost 2 bases and 2 bases respectively, with 14 bases between them. CDR3 length: 16 amino acids. Germline CDR1 is SGHVS and CDR2 is FNYEAQ. In DNA, the CDR3 is TGTGCCAGCAGCTTACTCGCCCCGGAGGTCACAGATACGCAGTATTTT. Encoded protein: CASSLLAPEVTDTQYF. The full variable domain, in which reference TRBV7-6 and TRBJ2-3 provide the parts outside the CDR3, is GAGVSQSPRYKVTKRGQDVALRCDPISGHVSLYWYRQALGQGPEFLTYFNYEAQQDKSGLPNDRFSAERPEGSISTLTIQRTEQRDSAMYRCASSLLAPEVTDTQYFGPGTRLTVL.

This clonotype was seen many times. The CDR3 reads CASSLAPRGAYEQYV. The CDR3 bases are TGTGCCAGCAGCTTAGCGCCGAGGGGAGCCTACGAGCAGTACGTC. J is TRBJ2-7 and V is TRBV7-8; D is perhaps TRBD1 or TRBD2 (5 bases each). From germline, CDR1 is SGHVS and CDR2 FQNEAQ. This CDR3 has 15 residues. Trimming removed 0 bases from V and 2 bases from J, with 11 bases in between.

CDR3 in amino acids: CASGSGFNEQFF. As DNA, the CDR3 is TGTGCCAGCGGGTCCGGGTTCAATGAGCAGTTCTTC. V and J are TRBV12-3 or TRBV12-4 and TRBJ2-1; D is ambiguous. This CDR3 comprises 12 residues. The V end was cut by 8 bases, the J end by 6 bases, with 11 bases between.

The genes are TRBV29-1 and TRBJ1-1; D gene unclear. V dropped 8 bases and J dropped 4 bases, with 20 bases sitting between them. CDR1 and CDR2 from the germline V gene are SQVTM and ANQGSEA. CDR3 length: 14 residues. DNA for the CDR3: TGCAGCTCCGTTTTACTTCTGCCGGCCACTGAAGCTTTCTTT. Encoded protein: CSSVLLLPATEAFF.

This clonotype was seen a handful of times. The chain joins TRBV12-3 or TRBV12-4 to TRBJ2-7; D uncertain. V shed 3 bases and J shed 3 bases, with 12 bases lying between them. The length of the CDR3 is 14 residues. CDR3 amino acids: CASSFWGLGYEQYF. Here the CDR3 DNA reads TGTGCCAGCAGTTTCTGGGGTTTGGGCTACGAGCAGTACTTC.

The rearrangement uses TRBV15 and TRBJ2-7; D is unclear. The CDR3 spans 13 residues. Per the germline V gene, CDR1 is LNHNV and CDR2 is YYDKDF (reference sequence). The V and J ends lost 5 bases and 0 bases respectively, with 8 bases between them. CDR3 protein: CATSEVPSYEQYV. For the CDR3, the DNA is TGTGCCACCAGCGAGGTCCCCTCCTACGAGCAGTACGTC.

Many counts were recorded for this clonotype. The chain joins TRBV7-6 to TRBJ2-7; 7 nucleotides align to TRBD1. The V gene end was trimmed by 2 bases and the J gene end by 6 bases; junction bases not matched to a gene: 10. The CDR3 is 15 residues long. From germline, CDR1 is SGHVS and CDR2 FNYEAQ. In DNA, the CDR3 is TGTGCCAGCAGCTTAAAGGGGGCTTACCTGTCCGAGCAGTACGTC. Protein: CASSLKGAYLSEQYV.